This record covers a single T cell receptor beta chain. As yet, its antigen is unknown. Per individual sample, total RNA of at least 5.5 micrograms was extracted. The germline CDR1 and CDR2 sequences are MNHEY and SMNVEV (reference sequence). The CDR3 is 13 residues long. V was cut by 1 base and J by 12 bases, with 13 bases left in between. The sample comes from a study of blood T cells in healthy people across ages. Points from the study as a whole: Unknown donor CMV status possibly confounded expanded clonotype changes.

Through a sample-barcoded 5' primer and a J-beta primer mix, a second PCR was run for about 7 to 12 cycles. MiXCR was run by TCRdb on the 5' RACE reads, yielding one entry per CDR3 protein. The repertoire holds approximately 2,000,000 distinct CDR3 sequences, more than 35% seen once, with 23% in the top ten. This chain joins TRBV27 and TRBJ2-1, with D perhaps TRBD1 or TRBD2 (5 bases each). Material for sequencing was blood. The receptor was derived from a human donor in good health. CDR3 DNA: TGTGCCAGCAGTTTATTTCGGGGCTGGGGGCAGTTCTTC. Amino acids: CASSLFRGWGQFF.